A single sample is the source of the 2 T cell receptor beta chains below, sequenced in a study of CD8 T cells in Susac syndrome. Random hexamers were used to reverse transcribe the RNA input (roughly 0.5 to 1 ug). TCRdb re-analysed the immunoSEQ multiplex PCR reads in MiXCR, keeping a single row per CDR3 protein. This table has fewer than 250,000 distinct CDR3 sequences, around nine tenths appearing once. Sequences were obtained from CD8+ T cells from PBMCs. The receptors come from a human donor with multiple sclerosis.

The CDR3 bases are TGCGCCAGCAGCTTGGGACAGGGTCGGACTGAAGCTTTCTTT. Translation gives CASSLGQGRTEAFF. This sequence joins TRBV5-1 and TRBJ1-1; 7 nucleotides match TRBD1. This CDR3 has 14 residues. J lost 5 bases, V lost 0 bases, and 4 bases had no gene match. The germline CDR1 and CDR2 sequences are SGHRS and YFSETQ.

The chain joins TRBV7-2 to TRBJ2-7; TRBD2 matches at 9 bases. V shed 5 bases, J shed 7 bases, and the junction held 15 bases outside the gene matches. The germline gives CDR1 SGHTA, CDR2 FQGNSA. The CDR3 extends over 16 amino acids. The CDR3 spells CASSPGLAGGSGEQYF. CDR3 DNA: TGTGCCAGCAGCCCAGGCCTCGCGGGAGGGTCAGGGGAGCAGTACTTC.